What follows are 27 T cell receptor beta chains derived from one specimen sequenced in a study of blood T cell repertoires in COVID-19. Sequencing used immunoSEQ multiplex PCR; TCRdb keeps in-frame clones, though not all of them. The sample has roughly 150,000 clones, just over 90% seen once. The sequenced sample was peripheral blood. These receptors originate from a man younger than 35 with acute or convalescent COVID-19.

The V call is TRBV24-1, the J call TRBJ2-1; 9 positions agree with TRBD1. The CDR3 sequence is 15 residues long. The germline V gene has CDR1 KGHDR and CDR2 SFDVKD. Trimming removed 4 bases from V and 4 bases from J; junction bases left unmatched: 4. CDR3 in DNA: TGTGCCACCAGTGACACGACAGGGGGTTACAATGAGCAGTTCTTC. Translation gives CATSDTTGGYNEQFF.

This sequence joins TRBV19 and TRBJ1-2; perhaps TRBD1 as D (6 bases). Germline values: CDR1 LNHDA, CDR2 SQIVND (reference sequence). This CDR3 spans 15 amino acids. V was clipped by 1 base and J by 4 bases, with 13 bases between them. CDR3 coding DNA: TGTGCCAGTAGTATAGCTCCAGGACAGTTCTATGGCTACACCTTC. Protein product: CASSIAPGQFYGYTF.

V is TRBV6-1 and J is TRBJ1-6; tentative D call: TRBD1 (6 bases). The CDR3 is 16 residues long. V lost 4 bases, J lost 7 bases, and 17 bases lay in between. Germline lookup yields CDR1 MNHNS and CDR2 SASEGT. Written as DNA, the CDR3 is TGTGCCAGCAGTGTTACTTCTGGGACACCAAATTCACCCCTCCACTTT. Translated: CASSVTSGTPNSPLHF.

This chain links TRBV7-9 with TRBJ2-1; D gene uncertain. Germline V gene data show CDR1 as SEHNR and CDR2 as FQNEAQ (reference sequence). Between the trimmed V and J ends, which lost 5 bases and 5 bases, there was a span of 7 bases. The CDR3 is made up of 12 amino acids. The CDR3 reads CASSLQNNEQFF. CDR3 DNA sequence: TGTGCCAGCAGCCTCCAGAACAATGAGCAGTTCTTC.

J is TRBJ2-1 and V is TRBV7-9; 8 bases align to TRBD2. Trimming at V came to 3 bases and at J to 8 bases, leaving 12 bases not matched to a gene. The CDR3 is made up of 16 amino acids. The V gene's germline CDR1 is SEHNR and CDR2 FQNEAQ (reference sequence). The CDR3 is CASSFWAGGNFDEQFF. The CDR3 DNA reads as TGTGCCAGCAGCTTTTGGGCGGGAGGCAACTTCGATGAGCAGTTCTTC.

The chain is built from TRBV30 and TRBJ1-3, with 7 bases matching TRBD1. Germline-derived CDR1 and CDR2 are GTSNPN and SVGIG (reference sequence). The V and J ends lost 3 bases and 1 base, in that order; junction bases with no gene match: 15. The CDR3 has 18 residues. CDR3 loop: CAWSLSHPTGISGNTIYF. Here the CDR3 DNA reads TGTGCCTGGAGCCTAAGCCACCCGACAGGGATTTCTGGAAACACCATATATTTT.

The chain joins TRBV7-9 to TRBJ1-6; 7 positions agree with TRBD1. Germline V gene sequence: CDR1 SEHNR, CDR2 FQNEAQ (reference sequence). V trimming: 0 bases; J trimming: 7 bases; junction bases outside the gene matches: 12. CDR3 length: 18 amino acids. The CDR3, as DNA: TGTGCCAGCAGCTTAGCGCACTTTACAGGGGCCTCCAATTCACCCCTCCACTTT. Its translation: CASSLAHFTGASNSPLHF. Looking up the rest from reference TRBV7-9 and TRBJ1-6 gives the full variable domain: DTGVSQNPRHKITKRGQNVTFRCDPISEHNRLYWYRQTLGQGPEFLTYFQNEAQLEKSRLLSDRFSAERPKGSFSTLEIQRTEQGDSAMYLCASSLAHFTGASNSPLHFGNGTRLTVT.

This clone was detected only a few times. The genes are TRBV12-3 or TRBV12-4 and TRBJ1-1, with unresolved D. Trimming pared 5 bases from V and 7 bases from J, leaving 11 bases between. CDR3 length: 12 amino acids. The DNA of the CDR3 is TGTGCCAGCAGTGGAGGGAGGAATGAAGCTTTCTTT. Its translation: CASSGGRNEAFF.

This clone was picked up one time. The genes are TRBV6-1 and TRBJ1-5; D is unresolved. CDR1 is MNHNS, CDR2 SASEGT, per germline. V was clipped by 2 bases and J by 0 bases, with 5 bases between them. The CDR3 contains 14 residues. CDR3 nucleotides: TGTGCCAGCAGTGAAAGCGATAGCAATCAGCCCCAGCATTTT. As protein: CASSESDSNQPQHF.

A remark on this clone: Within the sample, other DNA sequences also encode this same CDR3. The chain links TRBV5-4 to TRBJ2-7; a weak D match, TRBD2 (6 bases). Germline assignment: CDR1 SGHNT and CDR2 YYREEE (reference sequence). There are 14 residues in the CDR3. Deletions cut 1 base from V and 2 bases from J, with 10 bases between. The CDR3 region is CASSLRGSAYEQYF. The DNA of the CDR3 is TGTGCCAGCAGCTTGCGGGGGTCCGCCTACGAGCAGTACTTC.

The genes are TRBV7-2 and TRBJ1-1; D is possibly TRBD1 (6 bases). Germline V gene lookup returns CDR1 SGHTA and CDR2 FQGNSA. CDR3 length: 15 residues. V was trimmed by 2 bases and J by 1 base, leaving 11 bases between them. CDR3 in amino acids: CASSLRGGTNTEAFF. The CDR3 DNA follows: TGTGCCAGCAGCTTAAGGGGGGGGACGAACACTGAAGCTTTCTTT.

This clone was observed a single time. The chain links TRBV3-1 (or the pseudogene TRBV3-2) to TRBJ1-1; TRBD1 matches 8 bases. The trim removed 6 bases at V and 7 bases at J, leaving 10 bases unmatched. The germline V gene has CDR1 LGHDT and CDR2 YNNKEL (reference sequence). The CDR3 runs 14 residues. CDR3: CASSLSGGADEAFF. In DNA form, the CDR3 reads TGTGCCAGCAGTCTCTCAGGGGGCGCGGATGAAGCTTTCTTT.

The CDR3 loop reads CASRGEGFDTEAFF. The CDR3 DNA sequence: TGTGCCAGCAGAGGGGAAGGATTCGACACTGAAGCTTTCTTT. The chain recombines TRBV9 with TRBJ1-1; the D gene is possibly TRBD1 (5 bases). V was pared by 5 bases and J by 3 bases, with 14 bases between. The CDR3 has 14 amino acids. Germline lookup yields CDR1 SGDLS and CDR2 YYNGEE.

This chain uses TRBV3-1 (or the pseudogene TRBV3-2) with TRBJ1-4; TRBD1 is a possible D gene (5 bases). V lost 6 bases to trimming and J lost 4 bases, with 12 bases between them. Germline V gene lookup returns CDR1 LGHDT and CDR2 YNNKEL (reference sequence). This CDR3 contains 14 residues. CDR3 amino acids: CASSNLGGNEKLFF. DNA for the CDR3: TGTGCCAGCAGTAACCTCGGGGGTAATGAAAAACTGTTTTTT.

V is TRBV12-3 or TRBV12-4 and J is TRBJ1-1, with D hard to call. Trimming shortened V by 6 bases and J by 0 bases, and 8 bases separated the two germline ends. The CDR3 is 13 residues long. Here the CDR3 reads CASRSGLNTEAFF. The CDR3 bases are TGTGCCAGCAGGAGCGGATTGAACACTGAAGCTTTCTTT.

The chain links TRBV14 to TRBJ2-1, with TRBD1 matching over 7 bases. The germline gives CDR1 SGHDN, CDR2 FVKESK. V dropped 0 bases and J dropped 4; count of bases not matched to a gene: 15. The CDR3 has 19 amino acids. This CDR3 is CASSQDLTTPGQRYNEQFF. CDR3 bases: TGTGCCAGCAGCCAAGATCTTACCACTCCGGGACAGCGTTACAATGAGCAGTTCTTC.

The chain carries TRBV10-3 and TRBJ1-2, with 9 bases fitting TRBD1. V lost 10 bases and J lost 0; bases outside the gene matches: 18. The CDR3 is made up of 18 amino acids. Germline loops: CDR1 ENHRY, CDR2 SYGVKD. This CDR3 is CATIEALQGATANYGYTF. DNA of the CDR3: TGTGCCACCATCGAGGCCCTACAGGGGGCGACGGCTAACTATGGCTACACCTTC.

V usage is TRBV3-1 (or the pseudogene TRBV3-2) and J usage is TRBJ1-6; perhaps TRBD1 as D (5 bases). The V end was cut by 1 base, the J end by 10 bases, with 11 bases between. The CDR3 loop spans 14 amino acids. Looked up from germline, CDR1 is LGHDT and CDR2 is YNNKEL (reference sequence). Written as DNA, the CDR3 is TGTGCCAGCAGCCAAGGGCCGGGGGACTCACCCCTCCACTTT. Amino acid sequence: CASSQGPGDSPLHF.

The chain recombines TRBV7-6 with TRBJ1-1; 10 bases match TRBD1. The germline V gene encodes CDR1 SGHVS and CDR2 FNYEAQ. The CDR3 length is 16 residues. Losses at the gene ends were 5 bases for V and 0 bases for J; bases not matched to a gene: 6. CDR3 coding DNA: TGTGCCAGCAGCCTACTGGGACAGGGGATGAACACTGAAGCTTTCTTT. Translating it yields CASSLLGQGMNTEAFF.

The rearrangement uses TRBV9 and TRBJ1-1; no definite D call. The CDR3 loop spans 15 amino acids. Germline V CDR1 and CDR2: SGDLS, YYNGEE. The V end was cut by 3 bases, the J end by 1 base, with 13 bases between. The CDR3 loop is CASSAGPNQNTEAFF. CDR3 coding DNA: TGTGCCAGCAGCGCCGGTCCGAATCAGAACACTGAAGCTTTCTTT. Full variable domain (outside the CDR3, taken from reference TRBV9 and TRBJ1-1): DSGVTQTPKHLITATGQRVTLRCSPRSGDLSVYWYQQSLDQGLQFLIQYYNGEERAKGNILERFSAQQFPDLHSELNLSSLELGDSALYFCASSAGPNQNTEAFFGQGTRLTVV.

The chain uses TRBV5-1 and TRBJ1-3; TRBD1 aligns across 9 bases. This CDR3 has 14 amino acids. Germline loops: CDR1 SGHRS, CDR2 YFSETQ. J gave up 1 base and V 7 bases, and 3 bases lay outside the gene matches. This CDR3 is CASAQGASGNTIYF. The CDR3 DNA reads as TGCGCCAGCGCACAGGGGGCATCTGGAAACACCATATATTTT.

This rearrangement joins TRBV2 to TRBJ2-1; tentatively, D is TRBD2 (6 bases). This CDR3 is 15 amino acids long. Germline values: CDR1 SNHLY, CDR2 FYNNEI. Deletions cut 1 base from V and 7 bases from J, with 14 bases between. The CDR3 is CASSEGLGGGNEQFF. The CDR3 DNA follows: TGTGCCAGCAGTGAAGGTCTAGGAGGAGGGAATGAGCAGTTCTTC.

This chain links TRBV5-1 with TRBJ1-4; D gene unclear. CDR1 SGHRS and CDR2 YFSETQ come from the germline V gene. The V and J ends lost 3 bases and 4 bases respectively, with 7 bases between them. This CDR3 contains 13 residues. The CDR3 is CASSYGGNEKLFF. The CDR3 DNA follows: TGCGCCAGCAGCTACGGTGGTAATGAAAAACTGTTTTTT.

This sequence joins TRBV5-1 and TRBJ2-6, with 8 bases lining up with TRBD1. V was clipped by 0 bases and J by 1 base; unmatched bases: 3. The CDR3 loop spans 17 amino acids. The germline gives CDR1 SGHRS, CDR2 YFSETQ. CDR3 DNA sequence: TGCGCCAGCAGCTTGGGGCAGGGGGCGTCTGGGGCCAACGTCCTGACTTTC. This translates into CASSLGQGASGANVLTF.

CDR3 amino acids: CASSRLGGGGNEQFF. For the CDR3, the DNA is TGTGCCAGCAGTCGCCTGGGCGGGGGAGGGAATGAGCAGTTCTTC. The chain uses TRBV6-5 and TRBJ2-1, with TRBD2 identical over 7 bases. This CDR3 is 15 amino acids long. With V trimmed by 5 bases and J by 7 bases, 11 bases remained unmatched. Germline V gives CDR1 MNHEY, CDR2 SVGAGI.

The V call is TRBV7-2, the J call TRBJ1-2, with a weak D call TRBD1 (5 bases). The CDR3 extends over 12 amino acids. V was clipped by 2 bases and J by 7 bases, with 8 bases between them. Germline CDR1 and CDR2: SGHTA and FQGNSA. The CDR3 region has the DNA TGTGCCAGCAGCTTAAAAGGGGCTGGCTACACCTTC. This encodes CASSLKGAGYTF.

This sequence joins TRBV12-3 or TRBV12-4 and TRBJ1-1; D remains unclear. Trimming removed 8 bases from V and 6 bases from J, with 16 bases in between. The CDR3 has 13 amino acids. The CDR3 DNA sequence: TGTGCCAGCCAACTACTGATGCGGGCTGAAGCTTTCTTT. It codes for CASQLLMRAEAFF.